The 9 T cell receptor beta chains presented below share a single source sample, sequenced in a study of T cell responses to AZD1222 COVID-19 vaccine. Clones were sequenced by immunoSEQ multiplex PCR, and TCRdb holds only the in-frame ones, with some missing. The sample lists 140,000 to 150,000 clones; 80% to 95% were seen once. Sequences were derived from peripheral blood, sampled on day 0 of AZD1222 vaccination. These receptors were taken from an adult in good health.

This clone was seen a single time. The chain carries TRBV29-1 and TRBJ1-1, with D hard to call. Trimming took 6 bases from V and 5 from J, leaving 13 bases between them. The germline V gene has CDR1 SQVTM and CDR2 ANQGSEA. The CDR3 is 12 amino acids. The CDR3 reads CSVLDPGTEAFF. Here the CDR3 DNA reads TGCAGCGTCCTAGATCCGGGGACTGAAGCTTTCTTT.

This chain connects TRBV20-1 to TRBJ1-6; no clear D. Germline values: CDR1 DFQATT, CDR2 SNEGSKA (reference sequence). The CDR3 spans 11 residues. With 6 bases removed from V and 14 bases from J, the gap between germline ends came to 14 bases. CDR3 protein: CSAPEDFTLHF. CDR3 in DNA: TGCAGTGCCCCAGAGGATTTCACCCTCCACTTT.

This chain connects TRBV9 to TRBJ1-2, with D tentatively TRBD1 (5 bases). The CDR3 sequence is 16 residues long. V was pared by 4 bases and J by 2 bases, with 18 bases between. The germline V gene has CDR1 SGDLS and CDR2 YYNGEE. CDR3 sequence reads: CASSPRGGPLNYGYTF. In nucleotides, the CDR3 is TGTGCCAGCAGCCCTAGGGGAGGGCCCCTCAACTATGGCTACACCTTC.

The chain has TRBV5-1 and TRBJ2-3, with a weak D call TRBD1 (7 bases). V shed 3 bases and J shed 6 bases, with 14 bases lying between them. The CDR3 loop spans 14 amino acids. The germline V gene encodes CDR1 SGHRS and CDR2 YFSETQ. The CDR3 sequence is CASSYNAGGDTQYF. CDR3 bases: TGCGCCAGCAGCTACAACGCAGGGGGGGATACGCAGTATTTT. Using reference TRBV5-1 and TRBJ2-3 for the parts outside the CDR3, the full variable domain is KAGVTQTPRYLIKTRGQQVTLSCSPISGHRSVSWYQQTPGQGLQFLFEYFSETQRNKGNFPGRFSGRQFSNSRSEMNVSTLELGDSALYLCASSYNAGGDTQYFGPGTRLTVL.

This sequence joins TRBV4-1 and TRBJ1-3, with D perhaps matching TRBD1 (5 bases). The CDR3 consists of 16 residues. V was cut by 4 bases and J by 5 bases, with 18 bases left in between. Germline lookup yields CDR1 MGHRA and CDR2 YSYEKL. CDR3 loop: CASSPGRAGLRNTIYF. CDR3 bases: TGCGCCAGCAGCCCCGGTCGGGCAGGGTTAAGAAACACCATATATTTT.

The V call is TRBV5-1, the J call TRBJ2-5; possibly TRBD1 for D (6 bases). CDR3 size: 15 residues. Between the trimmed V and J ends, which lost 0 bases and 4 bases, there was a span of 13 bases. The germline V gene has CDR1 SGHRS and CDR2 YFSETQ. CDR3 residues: CASSLGATGRETQYF. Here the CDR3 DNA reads TGCGCCAGCAGCTTGGGAGCTACAGGGCGAGAGACCCAGTACTTC.

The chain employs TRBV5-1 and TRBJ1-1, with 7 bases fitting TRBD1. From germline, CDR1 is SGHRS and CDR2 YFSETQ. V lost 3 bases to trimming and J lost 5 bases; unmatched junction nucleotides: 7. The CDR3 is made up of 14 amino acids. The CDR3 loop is CASSSHQGVTEAFF. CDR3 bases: TGCGCCAGCAGCTCCCATCAGGGGGTAACTGAAGCTTTCTTT.

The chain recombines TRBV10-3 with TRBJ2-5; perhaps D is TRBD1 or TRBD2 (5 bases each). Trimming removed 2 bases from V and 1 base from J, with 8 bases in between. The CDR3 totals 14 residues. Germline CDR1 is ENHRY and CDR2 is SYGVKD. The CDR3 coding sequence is TGTGCCATCAGTGAGAGAGGGGCCCAAGAGACCCAGTACTTC. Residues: CAISERGAQETQYF.

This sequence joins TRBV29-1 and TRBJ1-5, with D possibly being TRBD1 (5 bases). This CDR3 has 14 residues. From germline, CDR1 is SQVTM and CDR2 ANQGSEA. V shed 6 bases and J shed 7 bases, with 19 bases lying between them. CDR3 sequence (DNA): TGCAGCGTCGCGGTCGCTCCCGAGGGGCAGCCCCAGCATTTT. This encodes CSVAVAPEGQPQHF.